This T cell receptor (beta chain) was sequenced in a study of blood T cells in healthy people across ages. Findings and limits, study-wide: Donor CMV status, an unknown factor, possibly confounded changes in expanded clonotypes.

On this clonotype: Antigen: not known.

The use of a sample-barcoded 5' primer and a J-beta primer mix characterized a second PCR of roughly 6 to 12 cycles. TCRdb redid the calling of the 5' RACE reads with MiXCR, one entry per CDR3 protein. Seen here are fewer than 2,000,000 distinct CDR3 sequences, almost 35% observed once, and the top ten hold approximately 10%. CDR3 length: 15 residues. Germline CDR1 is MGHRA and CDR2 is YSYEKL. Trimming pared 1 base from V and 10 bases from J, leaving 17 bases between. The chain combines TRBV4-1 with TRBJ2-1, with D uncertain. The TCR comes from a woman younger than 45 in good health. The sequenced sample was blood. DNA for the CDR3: TGCGCCAGCAGCCAAGGGCACTCCGGGCTATCAGAGCAGTTCTTC. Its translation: CASSQGHSGLSEQFF.